These T cell receptor beta chains were read from a single sample in a study of regulatory and conventional T cells in RAG deficiency. Method: immunoSEQ multiplex PCR; TCRdb's copy keeps in-frame clones and lacks some. The table has tens of thousands of clones, about 92% seen once. These same data were also listed under a study on regulatory T cells.

Sequencing used CD4+ T cells sorted from blood. The receptors originated from a human donor in good health. CDR3s include the opening cysteine and the closing phenylalanine or tryptophan. A D gene is named only where the DNA matches it firmly. Clone sizes are given selectively: once, few, many, or a class where the clone is expanded.

clone size: .; V gene: TRBV19; D gene: .; J gene: TRBJ1-4; CDR3 protein: CASSTRQSNEKLFF; CDR3 DNA: TGTGCCAGTAGTACCCGACAGTCTAATGAAAAACTGTTTTTT
clone size: .; V gene: TRBV28; D gene: .; J gene: TRBJ1-3; CDR3 protein: CASSLGVGTGNTIYF; CDR3 DNA: TGTGCCAGCAGTTTAGGAGTCGGTACTGGAAACACCATATATTTT
clone size: .; V gene: TRBV5-1; D gene: .; J gene: TRBJ2-4; CDR3 protein: CASSFRGESENIQYF; CDR3 DNA: TGCGCCAGCAGCTTCAGGGGCGAGTCGGAAAACATTCAGTACTTC
clone size: .; V gene: TRBV19; D gene: .; J gene: TRBJ1-1; CDR3 protein: CASMGGPKDTEAFF; CDR3 DNA: TGTGCCAGTATGGGGGGTCCCAAGGACACTGAAGCTTTCTTT
clone size: .; V gene: TRBV4-1; D gene: .; J gene: TRBJ2-1; CDR3 protein: CASSQDGRGKPRRQFF; CDR3 DNA: TGCGCCAGCAGCCAAGACGGTAGGGGTAAACCAAGGCGGCAGTTCTTC
clone size: .; V gene: TRBV2; D gene: .; J gene: TRBJ2-1; CDR3 protein: CASSDPSYNEQFF; CDR3 DNA: TGTGCCAGCAGTGATCCCTCCTACAATGAGCAGTTCTTC
clone size: .; V gene: TRBV7-7; D gene: .; J gene: TRBJ2-3; CDR3 protein: CASSLGSSSDTQYF; CDR3 DNA: TGTGCCAGCAGCTTAGGGTCCTCTTCAGATACGCAGTATTTT
clone size: .; V gene: TRBV7-9; D gene: .; J gene: TRBJ1-2; CDR3 protein: CASSLAEVSGYTF; CDR3 DNA: TGTGCCAGCAGCTTAGCGGAGGTGAGCGGCTACACCTTC
clone size: .; V gene: TRBV10-3; D gene: .; J gene: TRBJ1-6; CDR3 protein: CAISESWLKNSPLHF; CDR3 DNA: TGTGCCATCAGTGAGTCGTGGCTTAAGAATTCACCCCTCCACTTT
clone size: .; V gene: TRBV5-1; D gene: TRBD2; J gene: TRBJ2-1; CDR3 protein: CASSSSGRTSGGSEQFF; CDR3 DNA: TGCGCCAGCAGCTCATCAGGAAGGACTAGCGGGGGATCTGAGCAGTTCTTC
clone size: .; V gene: TRBV7-4; D gene: .; J gene: TRBJ1-5; CDR3 protein: CASSLVRSNQPQHF; CDR3 DNA: TGTGCCAGCAGCTTAGTGAGGAGCAATCAGCCCCAGCATTTT
clone size: .; V gene: TRBV2; D gene: .; J gene: TRBJ2-1; CDR3 protein: CASSDDHLREQFF; CDR3 DNA: TGTGCCAGCAGTGATGACCACCTGAGGGAGCAGTTCTTC
clone size: .; V gene: TRBV9; D gene: .; J gene: TRBJ2-3; CDR3 protein: CASSVGLAEADTQYF; CDR3 DNA: TGTGCCAGCAGCGTAGGTTTAGCGGAGGCGGATACGCAGTATTTT
clone size: few; V gene: TRBV11-3; D gene: .; J gene: TRBJ2-7; CDR3 protein: CASSSQKVSKAYEQYF; CDR3 DNA: TGTGCCAGCAGCTCCCAAAAGGTCTCTAAAGCCTACGAGCAGTACTTC
clone size: .; V gene: TRBV6-1; D gene: .; J gene: TRBJ1-5; CDR3 protein: CASSATPTSNQPQHF; CDR3 DNA: TGTGCCAGCAGTGCGACACCTACTAGCAATCAGCCCCAGCATTTT
clone size: .; V gene: TRBV19; D gene: .; J gene: TRBJ1-3; CDR3 protein: CASSKPPGSSGNTIYF; CDR3 DNA: TGTGCCAGTAGCAAACCTCCCGGCAGCTCTGGAAACACCATATATTTT
clone size: .; V gene: TRBV29-1; D gene: .; J gene: TRBJ1-1; CDR3 protein: CSVGTAEAFF; CDR3 DNA: TGCAGCGTTGGGACCGCCGAAGCTTTCTTT
clone size: .; V gene: TRBV9; D gene: .; J gene: TRBJ2-5; CDR3 protein: CASSGLTQETQYF; CDR3 DNA: TGTGCCAGCAGCGGACTGACCCAAGAGACCCAGTACTTC
clone size: .; V gene: TRBV6-1; D gene: .; J gene: TRBJ2-5; CDR3 protein: CASSGGGETQYF; CDR3 DNA: TGTGCCAGCAGCGGTGGAGGGGAGACCCAGTACTTC
clone size: .; V gene: TRBV19; D gene: TRBD1; J gene: TRBJ2-1; CDR3 protein: CASSIDRGHNEQFF; CDR3 DNA: TGTGCCAGTAGTATAGACAGGGGGCACAATGAGCAGTTCTTC
clone size: .; V gene: TRBV30; D gene: .; J gene: TRBJ1-4; CDR3 protein: CARTGAGGIGEKLFF; CDR3 DNA: TGTGCCCGCACCGGGGCCGGGGGTATTGGTGAAAAACTGTTTTTT
clone size: .; V gene: TRBV23-1; D gene: .; J gene: TRBJ2-7; CDR3 protein: CASSPPTDLEYEQYF; CDR3 DNA: TGCGCCAGCAGTCCTCCGACAGATCTAGAGTACGAGCAGTACTTC
clone size: .; V gene: TRBV7-9; D gene: .; J gene: TRBJ2-3; CDR3 protein: CASSRTRAQGTDTQYF; CDR3 DNA: TGTGCCAGCAGCCGAACGAGGGCCCAGGGCACAGATACGCAGTATTTT